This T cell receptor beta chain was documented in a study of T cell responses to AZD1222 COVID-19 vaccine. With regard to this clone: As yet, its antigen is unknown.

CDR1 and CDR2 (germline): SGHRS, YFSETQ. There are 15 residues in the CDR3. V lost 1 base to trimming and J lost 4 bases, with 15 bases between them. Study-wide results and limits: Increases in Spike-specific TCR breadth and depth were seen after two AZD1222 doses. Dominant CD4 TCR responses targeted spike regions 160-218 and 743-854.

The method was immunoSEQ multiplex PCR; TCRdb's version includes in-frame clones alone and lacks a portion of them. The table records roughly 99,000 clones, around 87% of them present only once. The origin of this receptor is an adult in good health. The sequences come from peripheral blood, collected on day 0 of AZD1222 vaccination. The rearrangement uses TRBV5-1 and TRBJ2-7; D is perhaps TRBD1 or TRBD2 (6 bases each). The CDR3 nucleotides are TGCGCCAGCAGCTTGACCGGGGGCAGTGAGTACGAGCAGTACTTC. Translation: CASSLTGGSEYEQYF.